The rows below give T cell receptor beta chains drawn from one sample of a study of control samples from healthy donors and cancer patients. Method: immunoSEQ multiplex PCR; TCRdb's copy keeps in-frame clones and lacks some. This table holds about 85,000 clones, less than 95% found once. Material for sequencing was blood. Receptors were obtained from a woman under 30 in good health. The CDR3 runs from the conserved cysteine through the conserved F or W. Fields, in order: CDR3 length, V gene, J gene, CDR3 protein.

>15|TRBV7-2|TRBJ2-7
CASAPLSRHLGEQYF
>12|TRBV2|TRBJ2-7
CASIGENYEQYF
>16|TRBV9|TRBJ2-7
CASSPLQGPSSYEQYF
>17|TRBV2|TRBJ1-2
CASSDPRTGGPNYGYTF
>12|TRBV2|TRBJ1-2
CASSGGERGYTF
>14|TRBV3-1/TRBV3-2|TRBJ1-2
CASSERGRERGYTF
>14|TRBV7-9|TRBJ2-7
CASSFGDSSYEQYF
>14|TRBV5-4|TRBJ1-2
CASSLALENYGYTF
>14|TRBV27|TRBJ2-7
CASSSIRDQMRQYF
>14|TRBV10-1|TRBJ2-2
CASSRDRVAGELFF
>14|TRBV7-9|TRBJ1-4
CASSLAGFNEKLFF
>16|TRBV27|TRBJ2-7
CASSPKGQFKSYEQYF
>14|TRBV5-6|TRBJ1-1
CASRRQGMNTEAFF
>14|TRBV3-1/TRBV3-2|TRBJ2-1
CASSQAGSDNEQFF
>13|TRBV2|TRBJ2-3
CASNTGRTDTQYF
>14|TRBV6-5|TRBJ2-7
CASSIGTGIYEQYF